These 27 T cell receptor beta chains share one sample of origin, sequenced in a study of cytomegalovirus exposure and HLA in healthy donors. Both 60 Vbeta primers and 13 Jbeta primers went into the PCR. Method: immunoSEQ multiplex PCR; TCRdb's copy keeps in-frame clones and lacks some. Of around 120,000 clones listed, 70% to 80% are singletons. Material: PBMCs. These receptors were obtained from a female donor in good health and CMV-seropositive.

The V call is TRBV4-3, the J call TRBJ2-1, with a weak D call TRBD2 (6 bases). V was pared by 0 bases and J by 2 bases, with 14 bases between. Germline CDR1 reads LGHNA; CDR2 reads YSLEER. CDR3 length: 17 residues. CDR3 coding DNA: TGCGCCAGCAGCCAAGATGAGGGACTCCTTCCCTACAATGAGCAGTTCTTC. Amino acid sequence: CASSQDEGLLPYNEQFF.

J is TRBJ1-1 and V is TRBV18, with 11 bases identical to TRBD1. Germline loops: CDR1 KGHSH, CDR2 LQKENI. There are 13 residues in the CDR3. V gave up 6 bases and J gave up 8 bases; unmatched junction bases: 5. The CDR3: CASSPRDRGEAFF. The CDR3 region has the DNA TGTGCCAGCTCGCCCCGGGACAGGGGGGAAGCTTTCTTT.

This rearrangement joins TRBV27 to TRBJ1-2, with D uncertain. The CDR3 spans 14 residues. V was pared by 0 bases and J by 3 bases, with 8 bases between. Germline CDR1 and CDR2: MNHEY and SMNVEV (reference sequence). The CDR3 here is CASSLSGGYYGYTF. CDR3 DNA sequence: TGTGCCAGCAGTTTATCGGGAGGGTACTATGGCTACACCTTC.

V usage is TRBV15 and J usage is TRBJ1-3; D is possibly TRBD1 (6 bases). Germline assignment: CDR1 LNHNV and CDR2 YYDKDF (reference sequence). The CDR3 sequence is 15 residues long. Trimming removed 9 bases at V and 0 bases at J, with 15 bases between. CDR3 coding DNA: TGTGCCACGCAAGACAGGCGACTCTCTGGAAACACCATATATTTT. Residues: CATQDRRLSGNTIYF.

This clone showed up just once. The chain combines TRBV27 with TRBJ2-7; unclear D gene. This CDR3 contains 16 residues. Trimming removed 6 bases from V and 0 bases from J, with 18 bases in between. CDR1 and CDR2 from the germline V gene are MNHEY and SMNVEV (reference sequence). DNA of the CDR3: TGTGCCAGCAGGCATCGGAACTACGATCTCTCCTACGAGCAGTACTTC. This gives the protein CASRHRNYDLSYEQYF.

The chain employs TRBV28 and TRBJ2-1; maybe TRBD2 (5 bases). V lost 6 bases to trimming and J lost 5 bases, with 8 bases between them. This CDR3 contains 12 residues. Germline values: CDR1 MDHEN, CDR2 SYDVKM. The CDR3 DNA reads as TGTGCCAGCAGGGCGGGTCACAATGAGCAGTTCTTC. Translation gives CASRAGHNEQFF.

This chain uses TRBV6-6 with TRBJ2-1, with 8 bases aligning to TRBD2. After removal of 6 bases from V and 4 bases from J, the junction contained 8 bases not matched to a gene. CDR1 is MNHNY and CDR2 is SVGAGI in the germline V gene (reference sequence). This CDR3 has 15 residues. The CDR3 is CASSQPGLEYNEQFF. CDR3 in DNA: TGTGCCAGCAGCCAGCCGGGACTAGAGTACAATGAGCAGTTCTTC.

J is TRBJ1-1 and V is TRBV19; D ambiguous. V was cut by 5 bases and J by 4 bases, with 14 bases left in between. Germline CDR1 LNHDA, CDR2 SQIVND (reference sequence). This CDR3 is 14 amino acids long. This chain's CDR3 is CASSWRGGSTEAFF. For the CDR3, the DNA is TGTGCCAGTAGTTGGCGAGGAGGGTCCACTGAAGCTTTCTTT. Using reference TRBV19 and TRBJ1-1 for the parts outside the CDR3, the full variable domain is DGGITQSPKYLFRKEGQNVTLSCEQNLNHDAMYWYRQDPGQGLRLIYYSQIVNDFQKGDIAEGYSVSREKKESFPLTVTSAQKNPTAFYLCASSWRGGSTEAFFGQGTRLTVV.

The CDR3 DNA reads TGTGCCAGCAGGATCGGGGGGATCAGCGAGCAGTACTTC. Its translation is CASRIGGISEQYF. The chain has TRBV28 and TRBJ2-7, with 7 bases aligning to TRBD2. V lost 6 bases, J lost 6 bases, and 8 bases stayed unmatched. The CDR3 covers 13 residues. The V gene's germline CDR1 is MDHEN and CDR2 SYDVKM.

The rearrangement joins TRBV14 to TRBJ2-5; a weak D match, TRBD1 (5 bases). The CDR3 is 16 residues long. The germline V gene has CDR1 SGHDN and CDR2 FVKESK. Trimming shortened V by 4 bases and J by 5 bases, and 20 bases separated the two germline ends. The CDR3 bases are TGTGCCAGCAGCCCCTCAATTCATCCAGGGCAGGAGACCCAGTACTTC. Translated: CASSPSIHPGQETQYF.

The chain is built from TRBV11-1 and TRBJ2-1, with D unclear. The CDR3 covers 14 residues. Trimming stripped 5 bases from V and 7 bases from J, with 15 bases between. The germline CDR1 and CDR2 sequences are SGHAT and FQDESV (reference sequence). CDR3 protein: CASSDPPERNEQFF. The CDR3 bases are TGTGCCAGCAGCGACCCCCCCGAGAGGAATGAGCAGTTCTTC.

In its sample, this clone was seen a few times. The rearrangement joins TRBV2 to TRBJ2-2; TRBD2 is a possible D gene (6 bases). Deletions cut 6 bases from V and 5 bases from J, with 13 bases between. Per the germline V gene, CDR1 is SNHLY and CDR2 is FYNNEI. This CDR3 contains 14 residues. In nucleotides, the CDR3 is TGTGCCAGCAGGGGTCAGGGACTTACCGGGGAGCTGTTTTTT. This translates into CASRGQGLTGELFF.

This rearrangement joins TRBV27 to TRBJ2-1, with TRBD2 identical over 7 bases. With 4 bases clipped from V and 8 bases from J, the junction kept 14 bases outside the gene matches. The CDR3 loop spans 16 amino acids. The germline CDR1 and CDR2 sequences are MNHEY and SMNVEV (reference sequence). The CDR3: CASSSLPAGVGHEQFF. CDR3 sequence (DNA): TGTGCCAGCAGTTCCCTCCCCGCGGGAGTTGGCCATGAGCAGTTCTTC.

The CDR3 spells CASSLAPREKLFF. CDR3 DNA sequence: TGCGCCAGCAGCTTGGCACCCCGGGAAAAACTGTTTTTT. The rearrangement links TRBV5-1 to TRBJ1-4, with D hard to call. This CDR3 has 13 residues. V lost 0 bases and J 8 bases, leaving 8 bases between the germline ends. Germline CDR1 and CDR2: SGHRS and YFSETQ.

V and J are TRBV10-3 and TRBJ1-3, with 8 bases that match TRBD1. V lost 7 bases to trimming and J lost 3 bases; unmatched junction nucleotides: 8. This CDR3 has 15 amino acids. CDR1 is ENHRY, CDR2 SYGVKD, per germline. In DNA form, the CDR3 reads TGTGCCATCACCGCCGCAGGGGGCGGTGGAAACACCATATATTTT. Its translation: CAITAAGGGGNTIYF.

The genes are TRBV11-2 and TRBJ2-7; D remains ambiguous. Germline CDR1 is SGHAT and CDR2 is FQNNGV. This CDR3 comprises 15 residues. V was shortened by 1 base and J by 2 bases, with 12 bases between the two germline ends. This chain's CDR3 is CASSLGFQVTYEQYF. The CDR3, as DNA: TGTGCCAGCAGCTTAGGGTTTCAGGTAACCTACGAGCAGTACTTC.

This clone was seen a single time. The genes are TRBV6-1 and TRBJ1-5, with a possible D match to TRBD1 (6 bases). V dropped 4 bases and J dropped 4 bases, with 14 bases sitting between them. Germline V lookup: CDR1 MNHNS, CDR2 SASEGT. CDR3 size: 15 residues. The CDR3 region is CASSVVRGGNQPQHF. CDR3 sequence (DNA): TGTGCCAGCAGTGTTGTCAGGGGAGGGAATCAGCCCCAGCATTTT.

The V gene is TRBV21-1, the J gene TRBJ1-1; the table names TRBD1, a call not compared with the DNA. TRBV21-1 is a pseudogene segment. CDR3 length: 12 residues. The CDR3 coding sequence is TGTGCCAGCAGCAGGACAGGGCAGCTAGCTTTCTTT. Translated: CASSRTGQLAFF.

The chain links TRBV7-2 to TRBJ2-3; D perhaps matches TRBD2 (6 bases). Trimming cost V 5 bases and J 5 bases, with 8 bases left between them. Germline values: CDR1 SGHTA, CDR2 FQGNSA. The CDR3 sequence is 12 residues long. CDR3 in amino acids: CASSAGGDTQYF. CDR3 nucleotide sequence: TGTGCCAGCAGCGCCGGGGGAGATACGCAGTATTTT.

The rearrangement joins TRBV6-1 to TRBJ1-6, with 9 bases lining up with TRBD1. Germline trimming cut 5 bases from V and 5 bases from J; bases unmatched to any gene: 4. CDR1 and CDR2 from the germline V gene are MNHNS and SASEGT. The CDR3 has 15 residues. The CDR3 sequence is CASSLRTGDNSPLHF. In DNA, the CDR3 is TGTGCCAGCAGTTTGAGGACAGGGGATAATTCACCCCTCCACTTT.

This sequence joins TRBV28 and TRBJ2-5, with 9 bases fitting TRBD2. The DNA end lines up better with TRBJ2-7; the J call may be wrong. Per the germline V gene, CDR1 is MDHEN and CDR2 is SYDVKM. The CDR3 loop spans 16 amino acids. CDR3 sequence (DNA): TGTGCCAGCAGTTTTAGTGATAGCGGGAGACATTCCGAGCAGTACTTC. This codes for CASSFSDSGRHSEQYF.

The V call is TRBV9, the J call TRBJ2-2; a possible D gene is TRBD2 (5 bases). CDR3 length: 15 amino acids. Germline CDR1 and CDR2: SGDLS and YYNGEE. With 0 bases removed from V and 3 bases from J, the gap between germline ends came to 9 bases. The CDR3, as DNA: TGTGCCAGCAGCGTAGAGGACTTATACACCGGGGAGCTGTTTTTT. The encoded protein is CASSVEDLYTGELFF.

The V gene is TRBV7-9, the J gene TRBJ2-5, with a possible D match to TRBD2 (6 bases). Germline lookup yields CDR1 SEHNR and CDR2 FQNEAQ (reference sequence). The CDR3 has 14 residues. Between the trimmed V and J ends, which lost 2 bases and 2 bases, there was a span of 9 bases. CDR3 nucleotides: TGTGCCAGCAGCTTACTAGCGTCTCAAGAGACCCAGTACTTC. This gives the protein CASSLLASQETQYF.

This clone is a singleton in its sample. V usage is TRBV5-4 and J usage is TRBJ1-3, with 7 bases identical to TRBD1. The CDR3 spans 16 residues. With 4 bases clipped from V and 2 bases from J, the junction kept 9 bases outside the gene matches. Per germline, CDR1 SGHNT and CDR2 YYREEE (reference sequence). The CDR3, as DNA: TGTGCCAGCAGCCTCGGACAGGCTACTGCTGGAAACACCATATATTTT. Its translation: CASSLGQATAGNTIYF.

This chain connects TRBV7-8 to TRBJ2-2; D call uncertain. V lost 2 bases and J lost 1, with 11 bases in between. This CDR3 spans 16 amino acids. In germline, CDR1 is SGHVS, CDR2 FQNEAQ. The CDR3: CASSLPMRENTGELFF. The CDR3 DNA reads as TGTGCCAGCAGCTTACCTATGCGAGAGAACACCGGGGAGCTGTTTTTT.

The rearrangement joins TRBV7-2 to TRBJ2-3; 11 bases are shared with TRBD2. Germline V CDR1 and CDR2: SGHTA, FQGNSA. With V trimmed by 5 bases and J by 0 bases, 10 bases remained unmatched. This CDR3 is built from 18 residues. CDR3 sequence: CASSRRRTSGYSTDTQYF. The CDR3 bases are TGTGCCAGCAGCCGCCGCCGGACTAGCGGGTATAGCACAGATACGCAGTATTTT.

This chain joins TRBV2 and TRBJ2-1; 7 nucleotides match TRBD1. The CDR3 contains 13 residues. Germline V gene sequence: CDR1 SNHLY, CDR2 FYNNEI. V lost 6 bases, J lost 4 bases, and 3 bases stayed unmatched. For the CDR3, the DNA is TGTGCCAGCAGCGAGGACAGGTACAATGAGCAGTTCTTC. It yields the protein CASSEDRYNEQFF.